One sample yielded the 6 T cell receptor beta chains listed below, sequenced in a study of shared clonotypes between healthy human individuals. TCRdb keeps only in-frame clones here, not all; method: immunoSEQ multiplex PCR. The sample shows about 2.4 million clones, just over 90% of them seen only once. Material for sequencing was naive CD4+ T cells sorted from blood. Noted subset: CD45RA+ positively selected. The receptors originated from a man between 18 and 35 years old in good health.

V usage is TRBV29-1 and J usage is TRBJ2-5; D unresolved. The assigned J gene may be wrong: the sequence end matches TRBJ2-7 better. Germline V gene data show CDR1 as SQVTM and CDR2 as ANQGSEA. The CDR3 loop spans 12 amino acids. The CDR3 loop is CSVKYSSYEQYF. In nucleotides, the CDR3 is TGCAGCGTTAAGTATAGCTCCTACGAGCAGTACTTC.

Notes on this clone: Other DNA sequences in the sample encode the same CDR3. The chain recombines TRBV9 with TRBJ2-3, with a possible D match to TRBD2 (5 bases). V lost 1 base and J 2 bases, leaving 8 bases between the germline ends. The CDR3 loop spans 14 amino acids. CDR1 SGDLS and CDR2 YYNGEE come from the germline V gene. CDR3 amino acids: CASSVRGITDTQYF. The CDR3 DNA is TGTGCCAGCAGCGTACGGGGTATCACAGATACGCAGTATTTT.

The chain joins TRBV9 to TRBJ2-1; D may be TRBD1 or TRBD2 (5 bases each). Germline V gene data show CDR1 as SGDLS and CDR2 as YYNGEE. The length of the CDR3 is 14 residues. Between the trimmed V and J ends, which lost 6 bases and 6 bases, there was a span of 16 bases. The CDR3 reads CASNPEGLGNEQFF. CDR3 sequence (DNA): TGTGCCAGCAATCCAGAGGGGCTGGGCAATGAGCAGTTCTTC.

The V gene is TRBV6-5, the J gene TRBJ2-7; D tentatively reads TRBD1 or TRBD2 (5 bases each). CDR3 length equals 12 residues. V gave up 5 bases and J gave up 7 bases, with 12 bases separating them. The germline V gene encodes CDR1 MNHEY and CDR2 SVGAGI. CDR3 loop: CASSTPGREQYF. The CDR3 DNA sequence: TGTGCCAGCAGTACACCAGGGAGAGAGCAGTACTTC.

The chain couples TRBV5-6 to TRBJ1-2; 10 bases map to TRBD1. The CDR3 has 15 residues. V shed 4 bases and J 6 bases; nucleotides not matched to a gene: 9. Germline CDR1 reads SGHDT; CDR2 reads YYEEEE. The CDR3: CASSPDLGTGDGYTF. The CDR3, as DNA: TGTGCCAGCAGCCCGGACCTTGGGACAGGGGATGGCTACACCTTC. Variable domain in full (rest from reference TRBV5-6 and TRBJ1-2): DAGVTQSPTHLIKTRGQQVTLRCSPKSGHDTVSWYQQALGQGPQFIFQYYEEEERQRGNFPDRFSGHQFPNYSSELNVNALLLGDSALYLCASSPDLGTGDGYTFGSGTRLTVV.

The V and J genes are TRBV6-1 and TRBJ2-7, with 9 bases aligning to TRBD1. The CDR3 has 14 amino acids. Trimming at V came to 4 bases and at J to 3 bases, leaving 4 bases not matched to a gene. Per germline, CDR1 MNHNS and CDR2 SASEGT. The CDR3 is CASSARDRDYEQYF. DNA for the CDR3: TGTGCCAGCAGTGCCCGGGACAGGGACTACGAGCAGTACTTC.